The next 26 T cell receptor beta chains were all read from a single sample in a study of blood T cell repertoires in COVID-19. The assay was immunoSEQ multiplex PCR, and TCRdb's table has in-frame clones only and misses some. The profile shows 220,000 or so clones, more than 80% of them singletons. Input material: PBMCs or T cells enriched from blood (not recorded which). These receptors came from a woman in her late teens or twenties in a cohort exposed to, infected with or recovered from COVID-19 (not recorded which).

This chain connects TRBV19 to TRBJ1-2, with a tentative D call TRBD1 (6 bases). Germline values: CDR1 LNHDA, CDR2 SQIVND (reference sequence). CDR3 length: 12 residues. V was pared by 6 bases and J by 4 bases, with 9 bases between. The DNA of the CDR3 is TGTGCCAGTAGCACAGGGCCCTATGGCTACACCTTC. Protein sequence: CASSTGPYGYTF. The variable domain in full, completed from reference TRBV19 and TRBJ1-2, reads DGGITQSPKYLFRKEGQNVTLSCEQNLNHDAMYWYRQDPGQGLRLIYYSQIVNDFQKGDIAEGYSVSREKKESFPLTVTSAQKNPTAFYLCASSTGPYGYTFGSGTRLTVV.

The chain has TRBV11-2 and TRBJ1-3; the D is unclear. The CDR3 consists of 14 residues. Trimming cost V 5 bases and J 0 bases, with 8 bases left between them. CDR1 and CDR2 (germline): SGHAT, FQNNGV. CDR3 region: CASSPTSSGNTIYF. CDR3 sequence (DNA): TGTGCCAGCAGCCCCACGAGCTCTGGAAACACCATATATTTT.

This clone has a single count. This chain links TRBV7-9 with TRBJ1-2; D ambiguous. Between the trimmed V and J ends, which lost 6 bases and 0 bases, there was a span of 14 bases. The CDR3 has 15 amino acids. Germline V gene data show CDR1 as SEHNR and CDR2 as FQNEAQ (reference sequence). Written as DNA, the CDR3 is TGTGCCAGCAGACCGGGTCAGTACACTAACTATGGCTACACCTTC. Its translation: CASRPGQYTNYGYTF.

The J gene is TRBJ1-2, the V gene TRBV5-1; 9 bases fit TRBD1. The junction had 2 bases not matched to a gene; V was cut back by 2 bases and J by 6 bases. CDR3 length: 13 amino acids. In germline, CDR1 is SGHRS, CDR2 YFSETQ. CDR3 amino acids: CASSFRQGDGYTF. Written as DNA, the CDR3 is TGCGCCAGCAGCTTTAGACAGGGGGATGGCTACACCTTC. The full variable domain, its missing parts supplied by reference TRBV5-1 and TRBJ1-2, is KAGVTQTPRYLIKTRGQQVTLSCSPISGHRSVSWYQQTPGQGLQFLFEYFSETQRNKGNFPGRFSGRQFSNSRSEMNVSTLELGDSALYLCASSFRQGDGYTFGSGTRLTVV.

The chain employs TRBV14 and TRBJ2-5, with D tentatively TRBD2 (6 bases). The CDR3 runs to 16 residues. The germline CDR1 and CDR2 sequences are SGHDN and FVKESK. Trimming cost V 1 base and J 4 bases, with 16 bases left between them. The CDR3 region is CASSQGKRGLGETQYF. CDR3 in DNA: TGTGCCAGCAGCCAAGGGAAACGGGGACTCGGAGAGACCCAGTACTTC.

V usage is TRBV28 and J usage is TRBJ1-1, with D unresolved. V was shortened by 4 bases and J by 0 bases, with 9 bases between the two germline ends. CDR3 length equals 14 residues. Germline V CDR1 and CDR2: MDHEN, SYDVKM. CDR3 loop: CASSSSSMNTEAFF. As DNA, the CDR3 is TGTGCCAGCAGTTCAAGCTCCATGAACACTGAAGCTTTCTTT.

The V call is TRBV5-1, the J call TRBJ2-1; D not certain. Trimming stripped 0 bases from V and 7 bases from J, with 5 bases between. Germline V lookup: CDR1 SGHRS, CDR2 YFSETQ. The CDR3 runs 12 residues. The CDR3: CASSLDTNEQFF. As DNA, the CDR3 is TGCGCCAGCAGCTTGGATACTAATGAGCAGTTCTTC.

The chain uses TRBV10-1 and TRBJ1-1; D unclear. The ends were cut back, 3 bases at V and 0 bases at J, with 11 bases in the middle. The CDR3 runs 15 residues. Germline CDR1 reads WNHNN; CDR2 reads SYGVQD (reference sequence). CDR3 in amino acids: CASSEEVRMNTEAFF. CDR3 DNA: TGCGCCAGCAGTGAAGAGGTAAGGATGAACACTGAAGCTTTCTTT.

The CDR3 spells CASSELRGQYTDTQYF. For the CDR3, the DNA is TGTGCCAGCAGTGAACTCCGGGGACAGTACACAGATACGCAGTATTTT. The chain employs TRBV6-1 and TRBJ2-3; 7 positions agree with TRBD1. V trimming: 2 bases; J trimming: 2 bases; junction bases outside the gene matches: 7. This CDR3 spans 16 amino acids. Germline assignment: CDR1 MNHNS and CDR2 SASEGT.

The CDR3 DNA reads as TGTGCCAGCAGCGTTCTAGGGGCCACCAGCTATGGCTACACCTTC. Its translation: CASSVLGATSYGYTF. This rearrangement joins TRBV9 to TRBJ1-2; D perhaps matches TRBD1 (5 bases). V was cut by 2 bases and J by 4 bases, with 15 bases left in between. From germline, CDR1 is SGDLS and CDR2 YYNGEE. CDR3 length equals 15 residues.

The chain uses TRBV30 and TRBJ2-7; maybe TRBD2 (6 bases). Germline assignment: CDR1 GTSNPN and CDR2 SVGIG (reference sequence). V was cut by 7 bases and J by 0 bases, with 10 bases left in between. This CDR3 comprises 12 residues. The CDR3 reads CASGTSSYEQYF. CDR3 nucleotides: TGTGCCTCCGGGACTTCCTCCTACGAGCAGTACTTC.

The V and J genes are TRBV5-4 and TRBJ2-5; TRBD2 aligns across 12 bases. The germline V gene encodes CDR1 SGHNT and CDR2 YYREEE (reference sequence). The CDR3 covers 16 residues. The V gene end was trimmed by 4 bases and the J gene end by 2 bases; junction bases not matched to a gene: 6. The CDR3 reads CASSPGLAGLQETQYF. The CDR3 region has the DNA TGTGCCAGCAGCCCTGGACTAGCGGGACTACAAGAGACCCAGTACTTC.

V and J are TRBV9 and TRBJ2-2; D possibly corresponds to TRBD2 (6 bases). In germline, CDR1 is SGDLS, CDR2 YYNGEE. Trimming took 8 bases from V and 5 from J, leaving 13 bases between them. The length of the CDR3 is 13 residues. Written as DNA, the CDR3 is TGTGCCAGTCAAGGGACTTTTACCGGGGAGCTGTTTTTT. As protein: CASQGTFTGELFF.

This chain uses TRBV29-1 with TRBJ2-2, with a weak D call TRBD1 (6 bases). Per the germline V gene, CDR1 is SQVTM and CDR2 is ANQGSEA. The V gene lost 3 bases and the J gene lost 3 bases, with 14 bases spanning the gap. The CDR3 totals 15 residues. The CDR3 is CSVEISGVHTGELFF. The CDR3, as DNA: TGCAGCGTTGAGATCTCAGGGGTTCACACCGGGGAGCTGTTTTTT.

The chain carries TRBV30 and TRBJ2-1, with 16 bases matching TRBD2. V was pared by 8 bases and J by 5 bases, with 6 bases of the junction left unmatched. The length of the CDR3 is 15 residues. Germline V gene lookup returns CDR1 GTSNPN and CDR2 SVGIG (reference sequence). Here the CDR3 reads CAGTSGRVGDNEQFF. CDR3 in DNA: TGTGCCGGGACTAGCGGGAGGGTAGGGGACAATGAGCAGTTCTTC. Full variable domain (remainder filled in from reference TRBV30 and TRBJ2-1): SQTIHQWPATLVQPVGSPLSLECTVEGTSNPNLYWYRQAAGRGLQLLFYSVGIGQISSEVPQNLSASRPQDRQFILSSKKLLLSDSGFYLCAGTSGRVGDNEQFFGPGTRLTVL.

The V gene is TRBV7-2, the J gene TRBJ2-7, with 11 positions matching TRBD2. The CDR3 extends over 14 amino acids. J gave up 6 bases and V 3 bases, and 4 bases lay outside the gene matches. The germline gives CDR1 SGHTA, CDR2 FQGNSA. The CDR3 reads CASSFPGLAGEQYF. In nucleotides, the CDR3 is TGTGCCAGCAGCTTCCCAGGACTAGCGGGCGAGCAGTACTTC. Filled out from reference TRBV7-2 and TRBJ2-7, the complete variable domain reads GAGVSQSPSNKVTEKGKDVELRCDPISGHTALYWYRQSLGQGLEFLIYFQGNSAPDKSGLPSDRFSAERTGGSVSTLTIQRTQQEDSAVYLCASSFPGLAGEQYFGPGTRLTVT.

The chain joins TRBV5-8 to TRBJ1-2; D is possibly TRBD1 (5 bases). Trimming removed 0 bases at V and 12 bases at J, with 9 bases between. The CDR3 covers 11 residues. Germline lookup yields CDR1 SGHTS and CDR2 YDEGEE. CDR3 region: CASSLVRDDTF. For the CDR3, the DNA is TGTGCCAGCAGCTTGGTCAGGGATGACACCTTC.

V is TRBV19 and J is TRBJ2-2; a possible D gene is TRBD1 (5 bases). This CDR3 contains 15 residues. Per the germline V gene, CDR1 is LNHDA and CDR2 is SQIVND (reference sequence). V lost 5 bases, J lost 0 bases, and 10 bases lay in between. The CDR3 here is CASSPLRANTGELFF. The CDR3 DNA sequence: TGTGCCAGTAGTCCCCTCAGGGCGAACACCGGGGAGCTGTTTTTT.

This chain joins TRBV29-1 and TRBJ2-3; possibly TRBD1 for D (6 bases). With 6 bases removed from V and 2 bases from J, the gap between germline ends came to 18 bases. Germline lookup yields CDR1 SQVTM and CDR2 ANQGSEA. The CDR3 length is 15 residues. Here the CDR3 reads CSVHNPRGDTDTQYF. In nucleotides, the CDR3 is TGCAGCGTACACAACCCCAGGGGCGACACAGATACGCAGTATTTT.

CDR3 residues: CASSQDTRGSWVNYGYTF. DNA of the CDR3: TGCGCCAGCAGCCAAGATACTCGGGGTAGTTGGGTCAACTATGGCTACACCTTC. V is TRBV4-1 and J is TRBJ1-2; D not resolved. CDR3 length equals 18 residues. CDR1 is MGHRA, CDR2 YSYEKL, per germline. Trimming took 0 bases from V and 2 from J, leaving 19 bases between them.

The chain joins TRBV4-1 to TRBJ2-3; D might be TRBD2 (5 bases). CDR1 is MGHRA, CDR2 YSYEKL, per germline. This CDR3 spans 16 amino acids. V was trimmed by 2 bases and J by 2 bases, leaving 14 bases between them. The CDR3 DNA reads TGCGCCAGCAGCCAACCCCCGGGGATGACCACAGATACGCAGTATTTT. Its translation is CASSQPPGMTTDTQYF.

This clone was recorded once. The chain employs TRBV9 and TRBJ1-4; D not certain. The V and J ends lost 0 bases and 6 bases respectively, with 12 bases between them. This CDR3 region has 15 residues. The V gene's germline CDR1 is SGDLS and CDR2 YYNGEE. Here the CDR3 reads CASSVEGTRDEKLFF. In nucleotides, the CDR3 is TGTGCCAGCAGCGTAGAAGGTACTAGGGATGAAAAACTGTTTTTT.

This CDR3 reads CASSSGQGSCQPQHF. The CDR3 DNA is TGTGCCAGCAGCTCGGGACAGGGATCTTGTCAGCCCCAGCATTTT. The rearrangement links TRBV11-3 to TRBJ1-5; 9 bases map to TRBD1. V dropped 4 bases and J dropped 6; count of bases not matched to a gene: 7. This CDR3 spans 15 amino acids. Germline loops: CDR1 SGHNT, CDR2 YENEEA.

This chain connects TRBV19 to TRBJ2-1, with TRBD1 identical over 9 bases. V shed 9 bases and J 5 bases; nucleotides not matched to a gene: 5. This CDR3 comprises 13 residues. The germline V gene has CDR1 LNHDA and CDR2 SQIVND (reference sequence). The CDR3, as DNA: TGTGCCAGCACGGGACAGGGAGACAATGAGCAGTTCTTC. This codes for CASTGQGDNEQFF.

The CDR3 spells CASSDGRHEITNEKLFF. As DNA, the CDR3 is TGTGCCAGCAGTGATGGGAGACACGAGATAACTAATGAAAAACTGTTTTTT. This chain connects TRBV2 to TRBJ1-4; no clear D. Per germline, CDR1 SNHLY and CDR2 FYNNEI. The CDR3 consists of 17 residues. V shed 3 bases and J shed 1 base, with 15 bases lying between them. Full variable domain (outside the CDR3, taken from reference TRBV2 and TRBJ1-4): EPEVTQTPSHQVTQMGQEVILRCVPISNHLYFYWYRQILGQKVEFLVSFYNNEISEKSEIFDDQFSVERPDGSNFTLKIRSTKLEDSAMYFCASSDGRHEITNEKLFFGSGTQLSVL.

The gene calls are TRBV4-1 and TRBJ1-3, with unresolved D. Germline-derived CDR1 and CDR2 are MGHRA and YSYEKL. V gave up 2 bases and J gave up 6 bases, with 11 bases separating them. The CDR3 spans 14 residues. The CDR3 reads CASSQPGLENTIYF. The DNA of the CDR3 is TGCGCCAGCAGCCAACCAGGCTTGGAAAACACCATATATTTT.